A single sample is the source of the 15 T cell receptor beta chains below, sequenced in a study of shared clonotypes between healthy human individuals. This table comes from immunoSEQ multiplex PCR, and its TCRdb copy is limited to in-frame clones, with some not included. The table includes about 1 million clones, about three quarters detected once. Sequencing input: memory CD4+ T cells sorted from blood. The subset: CD45RA-negative fraction. The receptors stem from a man between 18 and 35 years old in good health.

CDR3 sequence (DNA): TGTGCCAGCAGTCACAGCGGGGGGCACCAAGAGACCCAGTACTTC. It translates to CASSHSGGHQETQYF. The chain recombines TRBV6-1 with TRBJ2-5; 9 positions match TRBD2. The J segment lost 0 bases and the V segment lost 5 bases, leaving 4 bases of the junction unmatched. This CDR3 spans 15 amino acids. CDR1 and CDR2 (germline): MNHNS, SASEGT.

This clone was counted once. The chain is built from TRBV6-5 and TRBJ1-2; tentative D call: TRBD1 (5 bases). Looked up from germline, CDR1 is MNHEY and CDR2 is SVGAGI. The V end was cut by 6 bases, the J end by 4 bases, with 12 bases between. CDR3 length equals 13 residues. The CDR3 here is CASRRFGAYGYTF. The CDR3 DNA reads TGTGCCAGCAGGCGATTTGGGGCCTATGGCTACACCTTC.

V gene TRBV2 combines with J gene TRBJ2-7; TRBD2 matches at 10 bases. Per germline, CDR1 SNHLY and CDR2 FYNNEI. V shed 7 bases, J shed 4 bases, and the junction held 10 bases outside the gene matches. There are 15 residues in the CDR3. CDR3: CASTLLAGKSYEQYF. DNA for the CDR3: TGTGCCAGCACTCTACTAGCGGGAAAGTCATACGAGCAGTACTTC.

The gene calls are TRBV7-2 and TRBJ2-7; D possibly matches TRBD1 or TRBD2 (7 bases each). CDR3 length: 16 amino acids. Trimming left V 0 bases short and J 3 bases short, with 15 bases between. Looked up from germline, CDR1 is SGHTA and CDR2 is FQGNSA. The CDR3: CASSLAGGGQHYEQYF. The CDR3 bases are TGTGCCAGCAGCTTAGCTGGGGGGGGACAGCACTACGAGCAGTACTTC.

This clone was recorded a few times. The V call is TRBV19, the J call TRBJ2-1; D gene unclear. The V and J ends lost 4 bases and 2 bases respectively, with 12 bases between them. The CDR3 runs 15 residues. Germline CDR1 LNHDA, CDR2 SQIVND (reference sequence). CDR3 nucleotides: TGTGCCAGTAGTAGGGCCGGAGCTCCCTACAATGAGCAGTTCTTC. It is translated as CASSRAGAPYNEQFF. The entire variable domain, with the rest obtained from reference TRBV19 and TRBJ2-1, is as follows: DGGITQSPKYLFRKEGQNVTLSCEQNLNHDAMYWYRQDPGQGLRLIYYSQIVNDFQKGDIAEGYSVSREKKESFPLTVTSAQKNPTAFYLCASSRAGAPYNEQFFGPGTRLTVL.

V is TRBV18 and J is TRBJ2-7; 10 bases align to TRBD1. The CDR3 contains 15 residues. V was clipped by 3 bases and J by 3 bases; unmatched bases: 5. CDR1 is KGHSH and CDR2 is LQKENI in the germline V gene. CDR3 loop: CASSPGQGELYEQYF. CDR3 sequence (DNA): TGTGCCAGCTCACCCGGACAGGGGGAGCTCTACGAGCAGTACTTC.

This chain links TRBV6-4 with TRBJ1-6; TRBD1 aligns across 7 bases. The V gene's germline CDR1 is MRHNA and CDR2 SNTAGT. This CDR3 region has 19 residues. Trimming took 5 bases from V and 2 from J; bases not matched to a gene: 15. In DNA, the CDR3 is TGTGCCAGCAGTAGAGATCACAGGGGCGGGCGGACCTATAATTCACCCCTCCACTTT. Protein: CASSRDHRGGRTYNSPLHF.

The chain links TRBV7-2 to TRBJ2-5, with D possibly being TRBD2 (5 bases). Germline lookup yields CDR1 SGHTA and CDR2 FQGNSA. The V and J ends lost 5 bases and 4 bases respectively, with 11 bases between them. The CDR3 runs to 13 residues. Here the CDR3 DNA reads TGTGCCAGCAGCGCGGGCTATGGAGAGACCCAGTACTTC. Its protein is CASSAGYGETQYF.

The chain joins TRBV7-9 to TRBJ2-7; D is uncertain. This CDR3 contains 13 residues. V was shortened by 5 bases and J by 3 bases, with 11 bases between the two germline ends. Looked up from germline, CDR1 is SEHNR and CDR2 is FQNEAQ (reference sequence). In nucleotides, the CDR3 is TGTGCCAGCAGCATGGACGGCGTCTACGAGCAGTACTTC. Protein sequence: CASSMDGVYEQYF.

About this clone: The sample carries other DNA sequences with the same CDR3. J is TRBJ1-4 and V is TRBV4-3, with TRBD1 matching over 7 bases. The CDR3 sequence is 16 residues long. Per the germline V gene, CDR1 is LGHNA and CDR2 is YSLEER. The junction had 4 bases not matched to a gene; V was cut back by 0 bases and J by 3 bases. This CDR3 reads CASSQERGRPNEKLFF. CDR3 in DNA: TGCGCCAGCAGCCAAGAGAGGGGGCGGCCTAATGAAAAACTGTTTTTT.

The rearrangement links TRBV6-1 to TRBJ1-5, with D perhaps TRBD1 (6 bases). The CDR3 consists of 15 residues. Trimming pared 7 bases from V and 6 bases from J, leaving 19 bases between. Germline CDR1 MNHNS, CDR2 SASEGT. CDR3 in amino acids: CASTIPPWTAQPQHF. In DNA, the CDR3 is TGTGCCAGCACTATCCCCCCTTGGACAGCTCAGCCCCAGCATTTT.

The genes are TRBV5-4 and TRBJ2-5; 9 bases are shared with TRBD1. V lost 3 bases, J lost 9 bases, and 3 bases stayed unmatched. The germline CDR1 and CDR2 sequences are SGHNT and YYREEE (reference sequence). The CDR3 totals 12 residues. CDR3 sequence reads: CASSSYRGPQYF. The CDR3 nucleotides read TGTGCCAGCAGCTCCTACAGGGGGCCCCAGTACTTC.

This clone was detected once. This chain uses TRBV15 with TRBJ2-7; tentative D call: TRBD2 (5 bases). The CDR3 totals 15 residues. Germline V lookup: CDR1 LNHNV, CDR2 YYDKDF (reference sequence). V lost 1 base, J lost 2 bases, and 12 bases lay in between. CDR3 coding DNA: TGTGCCACCAGCAGAGGTTCGGAGGATGCCTACGAGCAGTACTTC. This sequence encodes CATSRGSEDAYEQYF.

As concerns this clone: The same CDR3 is also encoded by other DNA sequences in this sample. J is TRBJ2-7 and V is TRBV5-6, with D uncertain. This CDR3 has 12 amino acids. V was shortened by 3 bases and J by 1 base, with 5 bases between the two germline ends. The V gene's germline CDR1 is SGHDT and CDR2 YYEEEE. The CDR3 DNA reads as TGTGCCAGCAGCTCACGATCCTACGAGCAGTACTTC. The encoded protein is CASSSRSYEQYF.

This clone occurred once. The chain has TRBV10-1 and TRBJ2-5; a possible D gene is TRBD1 (5 bases). Germline V lookup: CDR1 WNHNN, CDR2 SYGVQD (reference sequence). The length of the CDR3 is 12 residues. Trimming took 7 bases from V and 4 from J, leaving 10 bases between them. This CDR3 is CASIYRLETQYF. The CDR3 DNA reads TGCGCCAGCATATACAGGCTAGAGACCCAGTACTTC.